These 8 T cell receptor beta chains were all obtained from the same sample, sequenced in a study of T cell responses to AZD1222 COVID-19 vaccine (dated by TCRdb to the early 2020s). To prepare the library, the immunoSEQ multiplex PCR assay was applied. This is the immuneACCESS table as TCRdb keeps it, with only in-frame sequences that have V and J called. A part of the clones is gone; compared with another copy, unresolved V genes explain less than half, and the rest is unexplained. This sample comprises about 160,000 clones, around nine tenths of them detected only once. The ten largest account for 4% to 4.5% of the sample. The sample's time point, from its label and the paper: about 28 days (+/-7) after the second vaccine dose. The sample was peripheral blood, taken 28 days after the second AZD1222 dose. These receptors were obtained from an adult who received the AZD1222 COVID-19 vaccine.

The J gene is TRBJ1-4, the V gene TRBV2, with D possibly TRBD1 on 6 matching bases. From germline, CDR1 is SNHLY and CDR2 FYNNEI. Trimming removed 8 bases at V and 0 bases at J, with 13 bases between. The CDR3 loop spans 15 amino acids. The CDR3 here is CASGGRTSTNEKLFF. The CDR3 nucleotides are TGTGCCAGCGGGGGGCGGACTTCAACTAATGAAAAACTGTTTTTT.

The chain couples TRBV25-1 to TRBJ2-3, with D perhaps matching TRBD1 (6 bases). The germline V gene encodes CDR1 MGHDK and CDR2 SYGVNS. The CDR3 loop spans 15 amino acids. V was clipped by 1 base and J by 3 bases, with 11 bases between them. The CDR3 nucleotides read TGTGCCAGCAGTGAATGGGGGCAGGAGACAGATACGCAGTATTTT. Translating gives CASSEWGQETDTQYF.

The rearrangement uses TRBV9 and TRBJ1-6; 7 bases fit TRBD1. This CDR3 has 15 residues. Per the germline V gene, CDR1 is SGDLS and CDR2 is YYNGEE. Unmatched junction bases numbered 2, after V lost 0 bases and J lost 5 bases. The CDR3 protein is CASSVETGDNSPLHF. The CDR3 coding sequence is TGTGCCAGCAGCGTAGAAACAGGGGATAATTCACCCCTCCACTTT.

The chain uses TRBV18 and TRBJ2-5, with TRBD2 identical over 8 bases. CDR3 length: 16 amino acids. J was trimmed by 2 bases and V by 2 bases; bases with no gene match: 7. In germline, CDR1 is KGHSH, CDR2 LQKENI. CDR3 DNA sequence: TGTGCCAGCTCACCAGGGGGTAGCGGGATTCAAGAGACCCAGTACTTC. It is translated as CASSPGGSGIQETQYF.

This clone was seen more than once but under ten times. The chain has TRBV30 and TRBJ1-3; TRBD1 matches at 7 bases. The V gene's germline CDR1 is GTSNPN and CDR2 SVGIG (reference sequence). The CDR3 extends over 13 amino acids. V shed 5 bases and J 2 bases; nucleotides not matched to a gene: 3. The CDR3 reads CAWGQVAGNTIYF. As DNA, the CDR3 is TGTGCCTGGGGACAGGTTGCTGGAAACACCATATATTTT.

The CDR3 DNA sequence: TGTGCCATCAGTGGACGGCAGGGGTCCTACAATGAGCAGTTCTTC. This sequence encodes CAISGRQGSYNEQFF. The V call is TRBV10-3, the J call TRBJ2-1, with D possibly matching TRBD1 (6 bases). V was cut by 4 bases and J by 1 base, with 11 bases left in between. The CDR3 consists of 15 residues. In germline, CDR1 is ENHRY, CDR2 SYGVKD.

Written as DNA, the CDR3 is TGTGCCAGCAGCTTAAATCGAGCCGGGGAGCTGTTTTTT. It is translated as CASSLNRAGELFF. V is TRBV5-6 and J is TRBJ2-2; D is undetermined. Looked up from germline, CDR1 is SGHDT and CDR2 is YYEEEE. The CDR3 runs to 13 residues. V gave up 2 bases and J gave up 6 bases, with 8 bases separating them.

The rearrangement uses TRBV6-5 and TRBJ1-5; D remains ambiguous. The CDR3 sequence is 14 residues long. V was cut by 0 bases and J by 7 bases, with 10 bases left in between. Germline CDR1 is MNHEY and CDR2 is SVGAGI. DNA for the CDR3: TGTGCCAGCAGTTACTCGCCGGAGCGACAGCCCCAGCATTTT. This translates into CASSYSPERQPQHF.